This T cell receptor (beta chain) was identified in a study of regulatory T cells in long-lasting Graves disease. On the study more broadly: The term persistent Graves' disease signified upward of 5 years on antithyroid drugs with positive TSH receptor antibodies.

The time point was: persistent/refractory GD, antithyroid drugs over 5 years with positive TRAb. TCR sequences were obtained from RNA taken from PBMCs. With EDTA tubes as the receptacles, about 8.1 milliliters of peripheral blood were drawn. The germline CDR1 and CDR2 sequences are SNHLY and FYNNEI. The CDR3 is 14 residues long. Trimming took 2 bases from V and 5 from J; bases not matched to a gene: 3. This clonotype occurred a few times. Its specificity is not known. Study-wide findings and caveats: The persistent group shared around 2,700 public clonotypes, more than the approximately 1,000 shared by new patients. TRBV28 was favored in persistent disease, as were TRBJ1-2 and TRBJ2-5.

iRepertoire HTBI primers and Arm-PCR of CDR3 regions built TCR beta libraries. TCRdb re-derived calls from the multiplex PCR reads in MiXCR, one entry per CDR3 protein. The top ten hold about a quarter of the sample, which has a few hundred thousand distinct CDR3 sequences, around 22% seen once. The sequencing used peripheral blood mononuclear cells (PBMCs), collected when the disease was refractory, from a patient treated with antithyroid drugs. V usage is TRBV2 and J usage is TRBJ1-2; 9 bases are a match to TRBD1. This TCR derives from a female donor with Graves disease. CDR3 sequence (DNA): TGTGCCAGCAGTGAATCTGGACAGGGGTATGGCTACACCTTC. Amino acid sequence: CASSESGQGYGYTF.